These T cell receptor beta chains were read from a single sample in a study of blood T cell repertoires in COVID-19. The repertoire was sequenced with immunoSEQ multiplex PCR; TCRdb's copy has only in-frame clones and lacks some. In the table there are over 30,000 clones, roughly nine tenths of which are singletons. Sequences were obtained from peripheral blood. Receptor source: a human donor in a cohort sampled during active COVID-19. The CDR3 runs from the conserved cysteine through the conserved F or W. A D gene is named only where the DNA matches it firmly. Clone size, where shown, is once, few, many, or a class for clones that have expanded.

d_gene: .
v_gene: TRBV5-1
j_gene: TRBJ1-2
abundance: .
CDR3nt: TGCGCCAGCAGCTCCTCGGGGGTGGATGGCTACACCTTC
CDR3aa: CASSSSGVDGYTF

d_gene: .
v_gene: TRBV2
j_gene: TRBJ2-3
abundance: .
CDR3nt: TGTGCCAGCCGAAATGGTAGCCCAGATACGCAGTATTTT
CDR3aa: CASRNGSPDTQYF

d_gene: .
v_gene: TRBV7-2
j_gene: TRBJ2-1
abundance: .
CDR3nt: TGTGCCAGCAGCTTAGAACAGGGCTTCTACAATGAGCAGTTCTTC
CDR3aa: CASSLEQGFYNEQFF

d_gene: .
v_gene: TRBV28
j_gene: TRBJ1-4
abundance: .
CDR3nt: TGTGCCAGCATCGAATCGGGGAATGAAAAACTGTTTTTT
CDR3aa: CASIESGNEKLFF

d_gene: .
v_gene: TRBV29-1
j_gene: TRBJ1-1
abundance: few
CDR3nt: TGCAGCGTCAGACAAGTGAACACTGAAGCTTTCTTT
CDR3aa: CSVRQVNTEAFF

d_gene: TRBD2
v_gene: TRBV14
j_gene: TRBJ2-2
abundance: .
CDR3nt: TGTGCCAGCAGCCAACAACTAGCGGGCACCGGGGAGCTGTTTTTT
CDR3aa: CASSQQLAGTGELFF

d_gene: .
v_gene: TRBV4-1
j_gene: TRBJ1-4
abundance: few
CDR3nt: TGCGCCAGCAGCCAGGATCTGACTGTTGCAACTAATGAAAAACTGTTTTTT
CDR3aa: CASSQDLTVATNEKLFF

d_gene: TRBD1
v_gene: TRBV11-3
j_gene: TRBJ2-6
abundance: .
CDR3nt: TGTGCCAGCAGCCTCGGGACAGGAACGGTGGGGGCCAACGTCCTGACTTTC
CDR3aa: CASSLGTGTVGANVLTF

d_gene: TRBD1
v_gene: TRBV5-4
j_gene: TRBJ2-3
abundance: .
CDR3nt: TGTGCCAGCAGCTTGGGACAGGGGATAGATACGCAGTATTTT
CDR3aa: CASSLGQGIDTQYF

d_gene: .
v_gene: TRBV3-1/TRBV3-2
j_gene: TRBJ2-5
abundance: once
CDR3nt: TGTGCCAGCAGCCAGGGGACGACAGGTTGGAACTTC
CDR3aa: CASSQGTTGWNF

d_gene: TRBD1
v_gene: TRBV6-5
j_gene: TRBJ1-1
abundance: .
CDR3nt: TGTGCCAGCAGTCGCGGACAGGAGCTTTACACTGAAGCTTTCTTT
CDR3aa: CASSRGQELYTEAFF

d_gene: TRBD2
v_gene: TRBV18
j_gene: TRBJ2-1
abundance: .
CDR3nt: TGTGCCAGCTCACCACCTGCGGGGGGGCCAGGTGAGCAGTTCTTC
CDR3aa: CASSPPAGGPGEQFF

d_gene: TRBD2
v_gene: TRBV24-1
j_gene: TRBJ2-3
abundance: .
CDR3nt: TGTGCCACCAGTGATTGGACTAGCGGGGGGGCTAATACGCAGTATTTT
CDR3aa: CATSDWTSGGANTQYF

d_gene: .
v_gene: TRBV30
j_gene: TRBJ2-1
abundance: .
CDR3nt: TGTGCCTGGAGTGGGGATACTAGATCGGCTGAGCAGTTCTTC
CDR3aa: CAWSGDTRSAEQFF

d_gene: .
v_gene: TRBV11-2
j_gene: TRBJ2-2
abundance: .
CDR3nt: TGTGCCAGCAGCCCTTTGGGGGCGGCCGGGGAGCTGTTTTTT
CDR3aa: CASSPLGAAGELFF

d_gene: TRBD2
v_gene: TRBV27
j_gene: TRBJ2-1
abundance: once
CDR3nt: TGTGCCAGCACCGAGCGGGGGGGCCGTGTCGATGAGCAGTTCTTC
CDR3aa: CASTERGGRVDEQFF

d_gene: .
v_gene: TRBV3-1/TRBV3-2
j_gene: TRBJ1-2
abundance: .
CDR3nt: TGTGCCAGCAGCCAACTCGACGGCTCGGGGGGCTACACCTTC
CDR3aa: CASSQLDGSGGYTF

d_gene: .
v_gene: TRBV19
j_gene: TRBJ1-5
abundance: .
CDR3nt: TGTGCCAGTAGTATTACAGGGACTCAGCCCCAGCATTTT
CDR3aa: CASSITGTQPQHF

d_gene: .
v_gene: TRBV6-5
j_gene: TRBJ1-3
abundance: .
CDR3nt: TGTGCCAGCAGTTACGGGGCGCGAGGAAACACCATATATTTT
CDR3aa: CASSYGARGNTIYF

d_gene: TRBD2
v_gene: TRBV27
j_gene: TRBJ2-1
abundance: .
CDR3nt: TGTGCCAGCAGGAGCGGGAGCCTATCCTTTTACAATGAGCAGTTCTTC
CDR3aa: CASRSGSLSFYNEQFF

d_gene: TRBD1
v_gene: TRBV3-1/TRBV3-2
j_gene: TRBJ1-3
abundance: few
CDR3nt: TGTGCCAGCAGCCCAGGGGGCTCTGGAAACACCATATATTTT
CDR3aa: CASSPGGSGNTIYF

d_gene: .
v_gene: TRBV6-5
j_gene: TRBJ1-1
abundance: .
CDR3nt: TGTGCCAGCAGTTACCGGGGGGCTCCGAGTGATGAAGCTTTCTTT
CDR3aa: CASSYRGAPSDEAFF

d_gene: .
v_gene: TRBV6-6
j_gene: TRBJ1-2
abundance: .
CDR3nt: TGTGCCAGCAGTTACCCGGTCCGGGGGGGCTACACCTTC
CDR3aa: CASSYPVRGGYTF

d_gene: .
v_gene: TRBV7-2
j_gene: TRBJ1-2
abundance: .
CDR3nt: TGTGCCAGCAGCCCCGTTTGGGGGGATGGCTACACCTTC
CDR3aa: CASSPVWGDGYTF

d_gene: .
v_gene: TRBV6-5
j_gene: TRBJ2-2
abundance: .
CDR3nt: TGTGCCAGCAGTATAGGCGAGCCGGGCACCGGGGAGCTGTTTTTT
CDR3aa: CASSIGEPGTGELFF

d_gene: .
v_gene: TRBV9
j_gene: TRBJ2-3
abundance: .
CDR3nt: TGTGCCAGCAGCTACCAACTCGGGACTGGGGCGTATTTT
CDR3aa: CASSYQLGTGAYF

d_gene: .
v_gene: TRBV10-3
j_gene: TRBJ1-2
abundance: .
CDR3nt: TGTGCCATCAGTGAGTCGCAGGGTTCGATGAATGGCTACACCTTC
CDR3aa: CAISESQGSMNGYTF

d_gene: .
v_gene: TRBV29-1
j_gene: TRBJ2-1
abundance: .
CDR3nt: TGCAGCGTTGAGGCAGGATTAAGCTCCTACAATGAGCAGTTCTTC
CDR3aa: CSVEAGLSSYNEQFF

d_gene: .
v_gene: TRBV2
j_gene: TRBJ2-3
abundance: .
CDR3nt: TGTGCCAGCAGTGTACTCACAGATACGCAGTATTTT
CDR3aa: CASSVLTDTQYF

d_gene: .
v_gene: TRBV6-5
j_gene: TRBJ2-1
abundance: .
CDR3nt: TGTGCCAGCAGTTACGGGAGGTCGTACAATGAGCAGTTCTTC
CDR3aa: CASSYGRSYNEQFF

d_gene: .
v_gene: TRBV2
j_gene: TRBJ1-2
abundance: few
CDR3nt: TGTGCCAGCAGTGAGAGGTTCTTTAACTATGGCTACACCTTC
CDR3aa: CASSERFFNYGYTF

d_gene: .
v_gene: TRBV3-1/TRBV3-2
j_gene: TRBJ2-2
abundance: once
CDR3nt: TGTGCCAGCCACAATAAGGGAGCCGGGGAGCTGTTTTTT
CDR3aa: CASHNKGAGELFF

d_gene: TRBD2
v_gene: TRBV2
j_gene: TRBJ2-4
abundance: .
CDR3nt: TGTGCCAGCAGTGACTGGACTAGCGGGGGCACTCTCGCGGAGTACTTC
CDR3aa: CASSDWTSGGTLAEYF

d_gene: .
v_gene: TRBV5-1
j_gene: TRBJ1-1
abundance: .
CDR3nt: TGCGCCAGCAGACTAGCAAGACAGCAGAACACTGAAGCTTTCTTT
CDR3aa: CASRLARQQNTEAFF

d_gene: .
v_gene: TRBV4-3
j_gene: TRBJ2-5
abundance: .
CDR3nt: TGCGCCAGCAGCCAAGATTTAGGCGGTCAAGAGACCCAGTACTTC
CDR3aa: CASSQDLGGQETQYF

d_gene: TRBD1
v_gene: TRBV5-6
j_gene: TRBJ1-4
abundance: .
CDR3nt: TGTGCCAGCAGCGGGGGACAGGACCCCATTGAAAAACTGTTTTTT
CDR3aa: CASSGGQDPIEKLFF

d_gene: TRBD1
v_gene: TRBV6-1
j_gene: TRBJ1-1
abundance: .
CDR3nt: TGTGCCAGCAGTGAGTTACTTTCCGGGACAGCGAACACTGAAGCTTTCTTT
CDR3aa: CASSELLSGTANTEAFF

d_gene: .
v_gene: TRBV6-6
j_gene: TRBJ1-1
abundance: once
CDR3nt: TGTGCCAGCAGTTACATGAGCACTGAAGCTTTCTTT
CDR3aa: CASSYMSTEAFF

d_gene: .
v_gene: TRBV7-2
j_gene: TRBJ1-5
abundance: .
CDR3nt: TGTGCCAGCAGCCCGCGACATATTGGCAATCAGCCCCAGCATTTT
CDR3aa: CASSPRHIGNQPQHF

d_gene: .
v_gene: TRBV11-3
j_gene: TRBJ1-1
abundance: .
CDR3nt: TGTGCCAGCAGCTTAGGTACGGGTACAGCTTTCTTT
CDR3aa: CASSLGTGTAFF

d_gene: TRBD2
v_gene: TRBV24-1
j_gene: TRBJ2-1
abundance: .
CDR3nt: TGTGCCACCAGTGATTCGGGACTAGGACACAATGAGCAGTTCTTC
CDR3aa: CATSDSGLGHNEQFF

d_gene: TRBD2
v_gene: TRBV2
j_gene: TRBJ2-5
abundance: .
CDR3nt: TGTGCCACCTGGCTAGCGGGAGCTGGAGAGACCCAGTACTTC
CDR3aa: CATWLAGAGETQYF

d_gene: .
v_gene: TRBV4-3
j_gene: TRBJ2-3
abundance: .
CDR3nt: TGCGCCAGCAGTTTAGGGGCCGATACGCAGTATTTT
CDR3aa: CASSLGADTQYF

d_gene: .
v_gene: TRBV7-2
j_gene: TRBJ2-1
abundance: .
CDR3nt: TGTGCCAGCAGCTCACGGACAGCAGTACCGAATGAGCAGTTCTTC
CDR3aa: CASSSRTAVPNEQFF

d_gene: .
v_gene: TRBV11-2
j_gene: TRBJ1-2
abundance: once
CDR3nt: TGTGCCAGCAGCTTAGACAGGGCCGGCTACACCTTC
CDR3aa: CASSLDRAGYTF

d_gene: TRBD2
v_gene: TRBV5-1
j_gene: TRBJ2-5
abundance: .
CDR3nt: TGCGCCAGCAGCTTGGCTCCTAGCGGGAACCAAGAGACCCAGTACTTC
CDR3aa: CASSLAPSGNQETQYF

d_gene: .
v_gene: TRBV18
j_gene: TRBJ1-1
abundance: .
CDR3nt: TGTGCCAGCTCATCCGACAGGCTGAACACTGAAGCTTTCTTT
CDR3aa: CASSSDRLNTEAFF

d_gene: .
v_gene: TRBV11-2
j_gene: TRBJ1-1
abundance: .
CDR3nt: TGTGCCAGCAGCTTAGGACACGCGAACACTGAAGCTTTCTTT
CDR3aa: CASSLGHANTEAFF

d_gene: .
v_gene: TRBV20-1
j_gene: TRBJ1-4
abundance: .
CDR3nt: TGCAGTGCTAGTTCACCCGGGTATAATGAAAAACTGTTTTTT
CDR3aa: CSASSPGYNEKLFF

d_gene: TRBD1
v_gene: TRBV5-1
j_gene: TRBJ1-5
abundance: few
CDR3nt: TGCGCCAGCAGCTTGGACGGGACAGGGTCCAATCAGCCCCAGCATTTT
CDR3aa: CASSLDGTGSNQPQHF

d_gene: .
v_gene: TRBV6-1
j_gene: TRBJ1-2
abundance: few
CDR3nt: TGTGCCAGCAGTGAAGCTTGGAGTGTGAGGGGCTACACCTTC
CDR3aa: CASSEAWSVRGYTF

d_gene: .
v_gene: TRBV28
j_gene: TRBJ2-4
abundance: .
CDR3nt: TGTGCCAGCAGTCCATTAGGGGCCCTAAACATTCAGTACTTC
CDR3aa: CASSPLGALNIQYF

d_gene: .
v_gene: TRBV12-3/TRBV12-4
j_gene: TRBJ1-2
abundance: .
CDR3nt: TGTGCCAGCAGTTTTGCAGATTCGTATGGCTACACCTTC
CDR3aa: CASSFADSYGYTF

d_gene: TRBD2
v_gene: TRBV10-3
j_gene: TRBJ2-3
abundance: .
CDR3nt: TGTGCCATCAGTGACTCTAGCGGGGGGTTTACCGGCACAGATACGCAGTATTTT
CDR3aa: CAISDSSGGFTGTDTQYF

d_gene: TRBD2
v_gene: TRBV6-2/TRBV6-3
j_gene: TRBJ2-5
abundance: .
CDR3nt: TGTGCCAGCAGCGATGCGGGGGGCCCGGTGGGTCCCCAGTACTTC
CDR3aa: CASSDAGGPVGPQYF